The clone carrying this T cell receptor (beta chain) was picked up a small number of times. Its specificity is unknown. The donors were part of the validation cohort, which consisted of roughly 120 subjects and was separate from the first cohort of 666 subjects. This CDR3 contains 15 residues. The V gene's germline CDR1 is MNHNS and CDR2 SASEGT. After removal of 5 bases from V and 5 bases from J, the junction contained 6 bases not matched to a gene. Assay used: immunoSEQ multiplex PCR; TCRdb lists only in-frame clones, some missing. The sample carries 200,000 to 250,000 clones, 75% to 90% recorded once. This specimen comes from a study of cytomegalovirus exposure and HLA in healthy donors. Study-wide context: The platform used for the 120 or so validation repertoires matched that of the approximately 710 first-cohort repertoires, a later analysis reported. General observations from the study: Investigators reported more than 150 TCR beta chains as tied to cytomegalovirus.

V is TRBV6-1 and J is TRBJ1-5; TRBD1 matches at 10 bases. The sequencing input was PBMCs. The sequence came from a woman aged 25 to 45 in good health and CMV-seropositive. As DNA, the CDR3 is TGTGCCAGCAGTCGAGGACAGGGGGGATATCAGCCCCAGCATTTT. This codes for CASSRGQGGYQPQHF.